This T cell receptor beta chain was identified in a study of CXCR3-negative and CXCR3-positive naive CD8 T cells. Concerning this clonotype: Antigen: not known.

Broader study findings: Naive CXCR3-positive cells had TRB CDR3s more hydrophobic than those of CXCR3-negative naive cells.

The CDR3 is 18 amino acids. Germline values: CDR1 MDHEN, CDR2 SYDVKM. The TRB cDNA libraries were prepared by 5' RACE with UMI labels. TCRdb reworked the 5' RACE reads into one entry per CDR3 protein, no DNA. Its table lists 7,000 or so distinct CDR3 sequences. This clonotype was obtained from a human donor in good health. Some clones in this sample may be carry-over from other donors' samples. The material sequenced was naive CXCR3+ CD8+ T cells from blood. The sample's subset: CD45RO-CCR7+CD27+CD95- naive CD8+ T cells expressing CXCR3 (TNR3+). V gene TRBV28 combines with J gene TRBJ2-3; TCRdb outputs TRBD2, but without DNA this stays unchecked. CDR3 sequence reads: CASSSPTPIAGGVDKQYF.